This T cell receptor beta chain was captured by sequencing in a study of molecular identifiers for immune sequencing clone quantification. Background on the study: In replicates, RNA from 20,000 or 100,000 naive CD8 cells was split five ways, four sequenced. Whole-study results and caveats: Same-barcode identical TCR molecules could make highly expanded clones look smaller than they are.

The CDR3 spans 13 residues. CDR1 is SEHNR, CDR2 FQNEAQ, per germline (reference sequence). Trimming took 4 bases from V and 11 from J; bases not matched to a gene: 11. Sequencing libraries of naive CD8 cells derived from around 20,000 to 990,000 sorted cells with 10%, 30% or 50% RNA. Remarks on this clonotype: Its specificity is not known.

Listed TCR primers, together with previously described methods, were used for the bulk TCR libraries. MiXCR, applied by TCRdb to the PCR reads, yields one record per CDR3 protein. The profile shows about 330,000 distinct CDR3 sequences, over 20% of them singletons. The sample taken for sequencing was naive CD8+ T cells from blood, with Jurkat cell RNA spiked in. Documented subset: FACS-sorted CD8+CD4-CCR7+CD45RA+ naive T cells. This clonotype was sampled from a human donor in good health. Some libraries in this study had Jurkat cell RNA spiked in. The rearrangement uses TRBV7-9 and TRBJ2-7; TRBD1 aligns across 7 bases. CDR3 coding DNA: TGTGCCAGCAGCTCCGACCTGACAGGGAAGGAGTACTTC. Protein sequence: CASSSDLTGKEYF.